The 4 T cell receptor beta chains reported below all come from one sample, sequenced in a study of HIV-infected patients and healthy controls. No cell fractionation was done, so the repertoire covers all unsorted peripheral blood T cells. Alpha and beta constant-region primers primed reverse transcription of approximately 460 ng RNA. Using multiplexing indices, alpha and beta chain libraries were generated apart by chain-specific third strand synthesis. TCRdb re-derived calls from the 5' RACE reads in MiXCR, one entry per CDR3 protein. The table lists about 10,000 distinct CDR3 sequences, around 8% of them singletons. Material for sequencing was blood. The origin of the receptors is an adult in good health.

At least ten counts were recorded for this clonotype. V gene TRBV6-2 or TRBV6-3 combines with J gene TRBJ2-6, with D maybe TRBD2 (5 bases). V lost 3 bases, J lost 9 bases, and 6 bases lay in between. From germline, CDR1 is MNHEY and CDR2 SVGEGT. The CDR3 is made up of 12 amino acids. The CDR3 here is CASSYAGNVLTF. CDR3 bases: TGTGCCAGCAGTTATGCGGGCAACGTCCTGACTTTC.

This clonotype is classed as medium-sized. This CDR3 is CSVDKTGSTEAFF. The CDR3 DNA reads TGCAGCGTTGACAAGACAGGGTCCACTGAAGCTTTCTTT. This chain links TRBV29-1 with TRBJ1-1; the match to TRBD1 covers 7 bases. Germline CDR1 and CDR2: SQVTM and ANQGSEA. Germline trimming cut 3 bases from V and 4 bases from J; bases unmatched to any gene: 5. The CDR3 consists of 13 residues.

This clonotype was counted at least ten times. The CDR3 loop reads CSATTGYRQPQHF. DNA of the CDR3: TGCAGTGCCACCACAGGGTATAGGCAGCCCCAGCATTTT. The V call is TRBV20-1, the J call TRBJ1-5; the D gene is possibly TRBD1 (6 bases). The CDR3 has 13 residues. V was clipped by 6 bases and J by 7 bases, with 16 bases between them. Per germline, CDR1 DFQATT and CDR2 SNEGSKA (reference sequence).

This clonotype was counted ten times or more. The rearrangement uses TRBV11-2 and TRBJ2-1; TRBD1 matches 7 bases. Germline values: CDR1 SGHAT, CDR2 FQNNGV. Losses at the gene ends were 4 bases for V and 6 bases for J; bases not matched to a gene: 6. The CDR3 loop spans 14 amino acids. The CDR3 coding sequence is TGTGCCAGCAGCTCACAAACAGGGGTCAATGAGCAGTTCTTC. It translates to CASSSQTGVNEQFF. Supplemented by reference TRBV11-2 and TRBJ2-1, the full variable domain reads EAGVAQSPRYKIIEKRQSVAFWCNPISGHATLYWYQQILGQGPKLLIQFQNNGVVDDSQLPKDRFSAERLKGVDSTLKIQPAKLEDSAVYLCASSSQTGVNEQFFGPGTRLTVL.